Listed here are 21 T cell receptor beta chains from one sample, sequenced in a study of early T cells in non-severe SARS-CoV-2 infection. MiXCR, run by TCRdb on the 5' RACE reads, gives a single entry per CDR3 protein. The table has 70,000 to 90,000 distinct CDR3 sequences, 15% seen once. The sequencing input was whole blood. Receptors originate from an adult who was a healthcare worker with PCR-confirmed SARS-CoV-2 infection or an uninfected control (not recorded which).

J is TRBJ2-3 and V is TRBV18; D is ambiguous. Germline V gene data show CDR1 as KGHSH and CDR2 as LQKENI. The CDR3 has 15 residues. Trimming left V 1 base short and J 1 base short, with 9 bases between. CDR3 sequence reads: CASSPLGLGTDTQYF. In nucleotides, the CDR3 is TGTGCCAGCTCACCACTGGGTCTGGGCACAGATACGCAGTATTTT.

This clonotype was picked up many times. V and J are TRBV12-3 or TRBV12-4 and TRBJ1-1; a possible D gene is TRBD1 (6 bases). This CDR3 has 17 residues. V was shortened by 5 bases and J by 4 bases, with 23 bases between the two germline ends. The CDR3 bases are TGTGCCAGCAGTCGAACAGGGTCAAGTTCGTTGATCACTGAAGCTTTCTTT. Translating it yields CASSRTGSSSLITEAFF.

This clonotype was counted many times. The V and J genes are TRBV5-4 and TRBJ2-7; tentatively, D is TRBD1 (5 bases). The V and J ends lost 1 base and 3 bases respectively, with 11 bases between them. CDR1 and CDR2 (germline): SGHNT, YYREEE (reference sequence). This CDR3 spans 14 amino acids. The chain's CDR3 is CASSLRADNYEQYF. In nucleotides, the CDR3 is TGTGCCAGCAGCTTGAGGGCGGACAACTACGAGCAGTACTTC.

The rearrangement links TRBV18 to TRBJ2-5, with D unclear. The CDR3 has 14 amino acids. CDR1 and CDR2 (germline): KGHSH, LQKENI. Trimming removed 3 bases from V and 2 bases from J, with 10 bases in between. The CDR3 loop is CASSPGSAQETQYF. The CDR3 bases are TGTGCCAGCTCACCGGGGTCTGCACAAGAGACCCAGTACTTC.

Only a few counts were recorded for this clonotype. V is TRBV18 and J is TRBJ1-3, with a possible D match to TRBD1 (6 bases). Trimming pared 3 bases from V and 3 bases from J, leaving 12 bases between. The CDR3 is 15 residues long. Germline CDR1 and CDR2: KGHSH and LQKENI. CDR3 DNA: TGTGCCAGCTCACCGAACAGGGACCGTGGAAACACCATATATTTT. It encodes CASSPNRDRGNTIYF. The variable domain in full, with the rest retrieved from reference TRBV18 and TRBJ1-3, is NAGVMQNPRHLVRRRGQEARLRCSPMKGHSHVYWYRQLPEEGLKFMVYLQKENIIDESGMPKERFSAEFPKEGPSILRIQQVVRGDSAAYFCASSPNRDRGNTIYFGEGSWLTVV.

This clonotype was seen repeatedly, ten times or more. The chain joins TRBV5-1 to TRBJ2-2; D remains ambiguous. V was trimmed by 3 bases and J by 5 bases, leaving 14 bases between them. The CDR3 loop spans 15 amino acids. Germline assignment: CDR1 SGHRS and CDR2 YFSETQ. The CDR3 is CASSSKDGFTGELFF. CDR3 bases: TGCGCCAGCAGCTCGAAGGACGGCTTTACCGGGGAGCTGTTTTTT.

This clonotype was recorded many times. The CDR3 protein is CASSQTSGGGGSTDTQYF. The CDR3 DNA reads TGTGCCAGCAGCCAGACTAGCGGAGGAGGTGGGAGCACAGATACGCAGTATTTT. The chain joins TRBV7-3 to TRBJ2-3; TRBD2 matches at 9 bases. CDR1 and CDR2 from the germline V gene are SGHTA and FQGTGA. There are 18 residues in the CDR3. Unmatched junction bases numbered 12, after V lost 5 bases and J lost 0 bases.

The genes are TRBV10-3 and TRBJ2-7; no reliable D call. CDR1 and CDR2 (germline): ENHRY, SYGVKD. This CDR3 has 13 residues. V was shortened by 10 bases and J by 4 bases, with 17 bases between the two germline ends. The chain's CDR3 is CATGLAGGYEQYF. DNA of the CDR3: TGTGCCACCGGCCTGGCAGGTGGATACGAGCAGTACTTC.

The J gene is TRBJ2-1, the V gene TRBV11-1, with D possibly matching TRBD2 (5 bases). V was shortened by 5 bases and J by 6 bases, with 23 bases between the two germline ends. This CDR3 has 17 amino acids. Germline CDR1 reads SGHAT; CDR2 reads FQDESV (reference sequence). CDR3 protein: CASSPYPREGRLNEQFF. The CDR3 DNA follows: TGTGCCAGCAGCCCCTATCCGAGGGAAGGCCGGCTCAATGAGCAGTTCTTC.

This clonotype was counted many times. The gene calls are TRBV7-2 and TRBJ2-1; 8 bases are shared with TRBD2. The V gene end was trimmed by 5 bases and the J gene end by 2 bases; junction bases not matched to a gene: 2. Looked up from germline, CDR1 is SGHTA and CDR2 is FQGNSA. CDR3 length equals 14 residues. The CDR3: CASSPTSAYNEQFF. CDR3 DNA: TGTGCCAGCAGCCCGACTAGCGCCTACAATGAGCAGTTCTTC.

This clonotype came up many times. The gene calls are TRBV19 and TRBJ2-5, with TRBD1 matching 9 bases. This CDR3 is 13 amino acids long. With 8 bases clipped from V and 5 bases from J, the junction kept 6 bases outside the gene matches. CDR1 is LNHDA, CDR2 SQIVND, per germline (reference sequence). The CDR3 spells CASSDRGRETQYF. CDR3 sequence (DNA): TGTGCCAGTTCCGACAGGGGGAGGGAGACCCAGTACTTC.

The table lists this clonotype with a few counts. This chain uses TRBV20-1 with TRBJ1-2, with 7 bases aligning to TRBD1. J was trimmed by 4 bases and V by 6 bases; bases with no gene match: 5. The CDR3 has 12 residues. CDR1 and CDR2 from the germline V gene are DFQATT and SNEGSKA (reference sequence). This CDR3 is CSARTGPYGYTF. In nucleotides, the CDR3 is TGCAGTGCGAGGACAGGACCCTATGGCTACACCTTC.

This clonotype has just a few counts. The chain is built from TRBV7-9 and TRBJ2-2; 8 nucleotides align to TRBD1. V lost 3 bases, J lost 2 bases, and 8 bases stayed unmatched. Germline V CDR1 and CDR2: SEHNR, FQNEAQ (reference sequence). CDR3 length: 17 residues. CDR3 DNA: TGTGCCAGCAGCTTGGGGATACAGGGGGTCAACACCGGGGAGCTGTTTTTT. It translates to CASSLGIQGVNTGELFF.

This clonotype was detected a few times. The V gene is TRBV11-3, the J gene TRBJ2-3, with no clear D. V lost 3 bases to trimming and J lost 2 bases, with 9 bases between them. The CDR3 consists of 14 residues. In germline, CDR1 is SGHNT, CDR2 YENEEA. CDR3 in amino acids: CASSFKFYTDTQYF. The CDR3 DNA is TGTGCCAGCAGCTTCAAGTTTTACACAGATACGCAGTATTTT.

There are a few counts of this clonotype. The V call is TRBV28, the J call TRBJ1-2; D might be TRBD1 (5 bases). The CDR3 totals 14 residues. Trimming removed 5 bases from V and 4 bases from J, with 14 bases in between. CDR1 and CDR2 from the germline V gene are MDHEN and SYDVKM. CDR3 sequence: CASSTHRKRYGYTF. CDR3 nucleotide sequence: TGTGCCAGCAGTACGCACAGGAAACGCTATGGCTACACCTTC.

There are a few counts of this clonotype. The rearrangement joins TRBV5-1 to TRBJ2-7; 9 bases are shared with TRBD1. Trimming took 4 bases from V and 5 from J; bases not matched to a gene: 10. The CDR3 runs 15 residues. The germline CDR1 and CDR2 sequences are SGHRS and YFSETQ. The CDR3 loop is CASSTTGTGPHEQYF. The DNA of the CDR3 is TGCGCCAGCAGCACAACCGGGACAGGGCCCCACGAGCAGTACTTC. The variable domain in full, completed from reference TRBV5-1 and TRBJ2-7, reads KAGVTQTPRYLIKTRGQQVTLSCSPISGHRSVSWYQQTPGQGLQFLFEYFSETQRNKGNFPGRFSGRQFSNSRSEMNVSTLELGDSALYLCASSTTGTGPHEQYFGPGTRLTVT.

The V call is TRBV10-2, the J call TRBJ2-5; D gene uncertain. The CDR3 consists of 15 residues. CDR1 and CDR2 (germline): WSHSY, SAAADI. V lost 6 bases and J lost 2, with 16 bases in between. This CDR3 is CASSLPLSGQETQYF. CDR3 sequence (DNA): TGCGCCAGCAGCCTTCCCCTTTCGGGTCAAGAGACCCAGTACTTC.

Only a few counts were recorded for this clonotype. The CDR3, as DNA: TGTGCCAGCAGCTTAGCGGGCCTAAGAGAGCAGTACTTC. The encoded protein is CASSLAGLREQYF. The rearrangement links TRBV7-2 to TRBJ2-7, with D hard to call. The germline gives CDR1 SGHTA, CDR2 FQGNSA. CDR3 length equals 13 residues. Trimming removed 0 bases from V and 7 bases from J, with 10 bases in between.

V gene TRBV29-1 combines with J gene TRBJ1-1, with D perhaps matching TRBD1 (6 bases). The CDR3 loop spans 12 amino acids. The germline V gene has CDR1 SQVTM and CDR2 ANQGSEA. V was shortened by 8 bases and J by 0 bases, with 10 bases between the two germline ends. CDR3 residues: CSTGRVNTEAFF. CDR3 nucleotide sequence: TGCAGCACAGGGAGGGTGAACACTGAAGCTTTCTTT.

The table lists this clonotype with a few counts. The CDR3: CASSHYDNEQFF. The CDR3 DNA reads TGTGCCAGCAGTCACTACGACAATGAGCAGTTCTTC. The V gene is TRBV7-2, the J gene TRBJ2-1; no clear D gene. Germline V gene data show CDR1 as SGHTA and CDR2 as FQGNSA. The V end was cut by 6 bases, the J end by 5 bases, with 8 bases between. The CDR3 extends over 12 amino acids.

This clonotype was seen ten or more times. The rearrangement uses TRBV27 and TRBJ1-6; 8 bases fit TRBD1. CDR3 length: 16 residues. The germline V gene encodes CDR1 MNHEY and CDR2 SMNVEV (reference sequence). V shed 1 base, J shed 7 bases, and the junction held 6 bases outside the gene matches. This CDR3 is CASSLYGQGLNSPLHF. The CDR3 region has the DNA TGTGCCAGCAGTTTATATGGACAGGGCCTAAATTCACCCCTCCACTTT.